The 7 T cell receptor beta chains given below trace back to one sample, sequenced in a study of blood T cells in healthy people across ages. A second PCR, run for about 7 to 11 cycles, used a sample-barcoded 5' primer plus a J-beta primer mix. A single record per CDR3 protein comes from TCRdb applying MiXCR to the 5' RACE reads. Here the sample spans 790,000 or so distinct CDR3 sequences, about half being singletons. Sequenced sample: blood. These receptors came from an elderly man in good health.

The sample holds a few counts of this clonotype. This chain joins TRBV11-1 and TRBJ2-7; D is uncertain. CDR1 is SGHAT and CDR2 is FQDESV in the germline V gene (reference sequence). CDR3 length: 9 residues. The V end lost 7 bases, the J end lost 6 bases, and 4 bases lay between the germline ends. The CDR3 loop reads CASTGEQYF. CDR3 nucleotides: TGTGCCAGCACCGGCGAGCAGTACTTC.

This chain joins TRBV20-1 and TRBJ1-5; D not resolved. Trimming left V 0 bases short and J 5 bases short, with 14 bases between. Germline V gene data show CDR1 as DFQATT and CDR2 as SNEGSKA (reference sequence). This CDR3 region has 15 residues. The CDR3 DNA follows: TGCAGTGCTAGAGATCTGCTTAACAGTGATCAGCCCCAGCATTTT. As protein: CSARDLLNSDQPQHF.

This clonotype was detected ten times or more. V usage is TRBV5-1 and J usage is TRBJ2-1; D possibly uses TRBD1 or TRBD2 (5 bases each). In germline, CDR1 is SGHRS, CDR2 YFSETQ. The CDR3 has 13 residues. V was trimmed by 0 bases and J by 9 bases, leaving 10 bases between them. DNA of the CDR3: TGCGCCAGCAGCTTGGTTGCAGGGACTGAGCAGTTCTTC. Residues: CASSLVAGTEQFF.

The chain has TRBV12-3 or TRBV12-4 and TRBJ2-5; D perhaps matches TRBD1 (7 bases). The DNA end is a closer match to TRBJ2-7, so the J assignment may be wrong. This CDR3 has 14 amino acids. Here the CDR3 reads CASSRQGGAREQYF. CDR3 DNA sequence: TGTGCCAGCAGTCGCCAGGGGGGCGCGCGCGAGCAGTACTTC.

The chain combines TRBV30 with TRBJ2-2, with D hard to call. This CDR3 has 12 residues. The germline V gene has CDR1 GTSNPN and CDR2 SVGIG (reference sequence). V was pared by 3 bases and J by 2 bases, with 4 bases between. CDR3 sequence reads: CAWRPNTGELFF. Written as DNA, the CDR3 is TGTGCCTGGAGGCCCAACACCGGGGAGCTGTTTTTT.

This rearrangement joins TRBV4-2 to TRBJ2-7; TRBD2 matches 11 bases. The ends lost 0 bases at V and 3 bases at J; junction bases unmatched: 4. This CDR3 is built from 16 residues. Germline loops: CDR1 LGHNA, CDR2 YNFKEQ. CDR3 in DNA: TGTGCCAGCAGCCAAGAAATAGCGGGAGGGTTCTACGAGCAGTACTTC. Protein product: CASSQEIAGGFYEQYF.

As concerns this clonotype: A single base separates this from a much larger clone, so it may be a read error. This chain links TRBV27 with TRBJ1-2; 10 nucleotides line up with TRBD1. The length of the CDR3 is 15 residues. Germline assignment: CDR1 MNHEY and CDR2 SMNVEV (reference sequence). CDR3 DNA sequence: TGTGCCAGCAGCGCCGGACAGGGGGGTAACTATGACTACACCTTC. Protein sequence: CASSAGQGGNYDYTF.